This T cell receptor beta chain was identified in a study of technical replicates of blood from a handful of donors. There are 14 residues in the CDR3. In germline, CDR1 is MNHEY, CDR2 SVGAGI. With 5 bases removed from V and 6 bases from J, the gap between germline ends came to 14 bases. Assay: immunoSEQ multiplex PCR; the TCRdb copy retains only in-frame clones and omits some. This repertoire shows 60,000 to 90,000 clones, about 97% found once; its top ten account for 0.18%. The genes are TRBV6-5 and TRBJ1-5; a weak D match, TRBD1 (6 bases). The sequencing sample was made of T cells isolated from PBMCs. The receptor's source is a human donor in good health. The CDR3 coding sequence is TGTGCCAGCAGTACGACACAGGGTAGTCAGCCCCAGCATTTT. Encoded protein: CASSTTQGSQPQHF.